This entry concerns a single T cell receptor beta chain. Its antigen is not yet known. Qualities for individual bases were not recorded, and no much larger clone is one base off. These data originate in a study of Ad26.COV2.S vaccination and SARS-CoV-2 variants (dated by TCRdb to 2020 to 2023). With regard to the full study: Donors in the vaccine arm were drawn from COV1001, a phase I-IIa trial of Ad26.COV2.S in healthy adults that was multicentre, randomized, double-blind and placebo-controlled. Ad26.COV2.S was administered intramuscularly at 5 x 10^10 or 1 x 10^11 viral particles, either as a single shot or as two shots given 56 days apart. Sequencing of the TCRbeta repertoire served to evaluate the specificity and breadth of SARS-CoV-2-reactive T cell receptors following Ad26.COV2.S vaccination. A total of about 30 samples were included in the TCR-sequenced set, comprising roughly 19 Ad26.COV2.S vaccine recipients, 5 placebo recipients and 8 SARS-CoV-2 convalescent individuals. Trial participants were randomized into five groups of five: low-dose or high-dose Ad26.COV2.S given once or twice, or placebo on both occasions. Blinding of investigators to trial group allocation was maintained during experiments and outcome assessment.

The investigation overall reported the following: Spike-specific TCR breadth was higher in Ad26.COV2.S recipients than in placebo recipients (P = 0.0014). After vaccination, substantial breadth of spike-specific CD8+ and CD4+ T cell responses was reported. The study was not powered for comparison of responses between vaccine doses or regimens. Comparable non-spike TCR breadth was observed between vaccine and placebo recipients, consistent with only spike being contained in the vaccine. It was noted by the authors that total T cell responses may have been underestimated by the TCR breadth and depth analyses.

TCRbeta CDR3 regions were sequenced with the immunoSEQ Assay. After extraction, genomic DNA underwent amplification by bias-controlled multiplex PCR, followed by high-throughput sequencing. The authors' pipeline ran thus. To quantify the absolute abundance of each unique TCRbeta CDR3 region, sequences were collapsed and filtered. Usable DNA was measured by amplifying reference genes present in all nucleated cells, and TCRbeta template counts were normalized to that usable DNA to estimate T cell fraction. Repertoire TCRs were annotated as SARS-CoV-2-specific by exact matching of V gene, CDR3 amino acid sequence and J gene to a known reactive TCR set. The reference SARS-CoV-2 TCR set was obtained from MIRA and was filtered for enrichment in COVID-19-positive ImmuneCODE repertoires, whereby public or cross-reactive TCRs were removed. Drawing on the MIRA antigens, annotated TCRs were analysed further at the level of specific ORF or position within ORF. Depth was the summed frequency of annotated unique rearrangements, while breadth was defined as annotated unique rearrangements over total unique productive rearrangements. Two-sided Wilcoxon rank-sum tests were applied when comparing TCR breadth between groups. TCRdb took this table from immuneACCESS and kept in-frame rearrangements with V and J called. Such tables lack part of the clones; where checked against another copy, unresolved V genes explain under half of the gap, and the rest is unexplained. The V and J calls and the clone size are those of that table, but D and trimming were determined from the DNA. The sample table contains about half a million clones; only one count was recorded for 70% to 90% of them. The top ten hold 1.5% to 2% of the sample.

Deletion took 1 base off V and 2 bases off J, with a span of 12 bases between the germline ends. The CDR3 spans 15 residues, from the cysteine through the phenylalanine. Of all the DNA, just the CDR3 is kept, 45 bases in frame from base 1. CDR1 LGHDT and CDR2 YNNKEL were looked up in the germline V gene (reference sequence). This specimen's treatment or condition label, per the study, means: 19 received Ad26.COV2.S at low or high dose, single or two shots; 5 received placebo; per-sample allocation not given. For vaccine and placebo recipients, the sequenced repertoires came from samples collected on day 63 after the first injection. In Cohort 1b, some 25 adults aged 18-55 years were enrolled at a single site in Boston, USA, between 29 July and 7 August 2020. As a vaccine, Ad26.COV2.S was a replication-incompetent adenovirus type 26 vector that expressed a prefusion-stabilized SARS-CoV-2 spike protein derived from the original Wuhan strain.

Sample: peripheral blood, taken in a trial of Ad26.COV2.S vaccine versus placebo. The rearranged chain carries TRBV3-1 (or the pseudogene TRBV3-2) and TRBJ2-7, and perhaps TRBD2 as D gene, on 6 matching bases. The source is a person between 18 and 60 years old who received the Ad26.COV2.S COVID-19 vaccine or a placebo. This receptor has the CDR3 CASSQGAGPAYEQYF. The DNA sequence is as follows: TGTGCCAGCAGCCAAGGGGCGGGACCGGCCTACGAGCAGTACTTC.